A selection of T cell receptor beta chains follows, all from one sample in a study of cytomegalovirus exposure and HLA in healthy donors. Assay used: immunoSEQ multiplex PCR; TCRdb lists only in-frame clones, some missing. The sample lists some 140,000 clones, approximately 82% occurring once. Sample: PBMCs. The receptors shown here come from a man aged 25-40 years in good health and CMV-seropositive. CDR3s include the opening cysteine and the closing phenylalanine or tryptophan. A D gene is named only where the DNA matches it firmly. Clone size is shown for a subset of rows, as once, few, many or a class of expanded clone.

TRBD2	TRBV5-1	.	TRBJ2-1	TGCGCCAGCAGCTTGATGACTAGCGGGAGCAATGAGCAGTTCTTC	CASSLMTSGSNEQFF
TRBD2	TRBV27	.	TRBJ2-1	TGTGCCAGCAGTCTGTCCGGGACTAGTTATTACAATGAGCAGTTCTTC	CASSLSGTSYYNEQFF
TRBD1	TRBV2	few	TRBJ2-7	TGTGCCAGCAATGAGGAGACAGGGGGTTTGGAGCAGTACTTC	CASNEETGGLEQYF
TRBD1	TRBV4-3	.	TRBJ2-5	TGCGCCAGCAGCACACGGACAGGGTTCGGGGAGACCCAGTACTTC	CASSTRTGFGETQYF
.	TRBV20-1	.	TRBJ2-5	TGCAGTGCTCTACTATGGGAGACCCAGTACTTC	CSALLWETQYF
TRBD1	TRBV7-8	.	TRBJ2-2	TGTGCCAGCAGCCAGAACAGGGGGAACACCGGGGAGCTGTTTTTT	CASSQNRGNTGELFF
.	TRBV5-1	.	TRBJ2-5	TGCGCCAGCAGCTTGGCCGGGAATCAAGAGACCCAGTACTTC	CASSLAGNQETQYF
TRBD2	TRBV9	.	TRBJ2-5	TGTGCCAGCAGCGCTATAGCGGGAGTGGGAGAGACCCAGTACTTC	CASSAIAGVGETQYF
.	TRBV27	.	TRBJ1-4	TGTGCCAGCAGTTTTTCCCCGACAAGTTTGGGCCAAGCTGCAACTAATGAAAAACTGTTTTTT	CASSFSPTSLGQAATNEKLFF
TRBD2	TRBV11-2	once	TRBJ2-7	TGTGCCAGCAGCCCTTTAGCGGGGATCCCTTTGAAGCAGTACTTC	CASSPLAGIPLKQYF
.	TRBV11-2	.	TRBJ2-3	TGTGCCAGCAGCTTAGGGCCGATGCCATATACGCAGTATTTT	CASSLGPMPYTQYF
.	TRBV30	.	TRBJ2-1	TGTGCCTGGAGTGGAGACAAGCACAATGAGCAGTTCTTC	CAWSGDKHNEQFF
.	TRBV15	.	TRBJ1-2	TGTGCCACCAGCAGACTCCTCCCGGGGCAGGGGAGTGGCTACACCTTC	CATSRLLPGQGSGYTF
TRBD2	TRBV2	few	TRBJ2-2	TGTGCCAGCACCGGGACTAGCGGGAGCACCGGGGAGCTGTTTTTT	CASTGTSGSTGELFF
TRBD2	TRBV15	.	TRBJ2-3	TGTGCCACCAGCAGATTCGGTATAGCGGGGGCGAAGGCAGATACGCAGTATTTT	CATSRFGIAGAKADTQYF
.	TRBV27	.	TRBJ1-2	TGTGCCAGCAGTGCAATACAGGGCCACTATGGCTACACCTTC	CASSAIQGHYGYTF